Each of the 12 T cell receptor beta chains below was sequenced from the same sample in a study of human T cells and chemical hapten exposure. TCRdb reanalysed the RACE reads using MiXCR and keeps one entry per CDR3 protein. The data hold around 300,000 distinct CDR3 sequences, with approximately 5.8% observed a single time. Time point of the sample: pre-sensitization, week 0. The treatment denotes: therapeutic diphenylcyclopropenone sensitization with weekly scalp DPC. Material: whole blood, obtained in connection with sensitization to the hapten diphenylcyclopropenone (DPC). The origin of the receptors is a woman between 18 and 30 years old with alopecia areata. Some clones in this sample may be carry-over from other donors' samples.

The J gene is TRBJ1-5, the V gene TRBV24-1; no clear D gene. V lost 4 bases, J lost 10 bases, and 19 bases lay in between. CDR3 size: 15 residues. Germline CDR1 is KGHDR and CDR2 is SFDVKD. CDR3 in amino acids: CATSERGSDTSPQHF. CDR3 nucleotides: TGTGCCACCAGTGAGCGGGGAAGCGATACATCTCCCCAGCATTTT.

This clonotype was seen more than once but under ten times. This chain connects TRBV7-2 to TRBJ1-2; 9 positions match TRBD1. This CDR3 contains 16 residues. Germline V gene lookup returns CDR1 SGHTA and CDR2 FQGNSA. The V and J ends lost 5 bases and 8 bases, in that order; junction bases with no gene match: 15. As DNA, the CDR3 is TGTGCCAGCAGCCTTACACCGATACAGGGGGCATTAGGCTACACCTTC. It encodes CASSLTPIQGALGYTF.

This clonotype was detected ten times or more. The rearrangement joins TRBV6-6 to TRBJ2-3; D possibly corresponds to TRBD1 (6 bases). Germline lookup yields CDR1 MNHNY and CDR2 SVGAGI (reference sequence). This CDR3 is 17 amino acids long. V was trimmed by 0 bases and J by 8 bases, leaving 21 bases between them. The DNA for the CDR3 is TGTGCCAGCAGTTACTCGGTCCAGGGGCACCCGTCTGGTACGCAGTATTTT. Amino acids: CASSYSVQGHPSGTQYF.

Here the CDR3 reads CASSLMAGPGELFF. The CDR3 nucleotides are TGTGCCAGCAGCTTAATGGCGGGGCCGGGGGAGCTGTTTTTT. The rearrangement links TRBV11-2 to TRBJ2-2; possibly TRBD2 for D (6 bases). The germline V gene has CDR1 SGHAT and CDR2 FQNNGV. V was clipped by 2 bases and J by 8 bases, with 12 bases between them. The CDR3 is 14 residues long.

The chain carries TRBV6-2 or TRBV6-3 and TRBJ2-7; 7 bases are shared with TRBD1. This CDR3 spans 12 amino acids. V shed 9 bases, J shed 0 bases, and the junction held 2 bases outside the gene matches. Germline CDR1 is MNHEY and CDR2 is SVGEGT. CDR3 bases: TGTGCCAGACGGGACAGCTCCTACGAGCAGTACTTC. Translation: CARRDSSYEQYF.

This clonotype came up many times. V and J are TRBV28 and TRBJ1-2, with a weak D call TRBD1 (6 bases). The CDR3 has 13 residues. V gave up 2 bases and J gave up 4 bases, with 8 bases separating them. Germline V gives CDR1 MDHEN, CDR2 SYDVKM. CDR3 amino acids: CASSLGGPYGYTF. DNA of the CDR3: TGTGCCAGCAGTTTAGGGGGGCCCTATGGCTACACCTTC.

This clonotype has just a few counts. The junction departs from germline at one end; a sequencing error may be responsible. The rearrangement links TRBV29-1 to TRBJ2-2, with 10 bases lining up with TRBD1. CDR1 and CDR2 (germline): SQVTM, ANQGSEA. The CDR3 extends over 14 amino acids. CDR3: CSARTGGNSGELFF. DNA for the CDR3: TGCAGCGCCAGGACAGGGGGGAACTCCGGGGAGCTGTTTTTT.

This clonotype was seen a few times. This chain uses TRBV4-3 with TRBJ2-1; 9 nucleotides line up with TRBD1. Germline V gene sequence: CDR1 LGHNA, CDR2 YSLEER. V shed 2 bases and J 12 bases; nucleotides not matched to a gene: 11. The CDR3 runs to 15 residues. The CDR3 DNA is TGCGCCAGCAGCCAACAACTCGGACAGGGGAGGGGGCAGTTCTTC. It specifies CASSQQLGQGRGQFF.

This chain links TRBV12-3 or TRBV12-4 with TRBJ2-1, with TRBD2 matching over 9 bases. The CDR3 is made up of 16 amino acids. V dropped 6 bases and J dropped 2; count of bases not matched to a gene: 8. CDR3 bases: TGTGCCAGCAGCCTCGCGGTAGCGGGGGCCTACAATGAGCAGTTCTTC. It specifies CASSLAVAGAYNEQFF.

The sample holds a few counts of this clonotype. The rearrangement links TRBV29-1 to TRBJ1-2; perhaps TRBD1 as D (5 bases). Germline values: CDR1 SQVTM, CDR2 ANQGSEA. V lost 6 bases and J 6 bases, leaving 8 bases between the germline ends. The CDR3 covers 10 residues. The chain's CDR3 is CSVEDNGYTF. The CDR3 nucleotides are TGCAGCGTAGAGGACAATGGCTACACCTTC.

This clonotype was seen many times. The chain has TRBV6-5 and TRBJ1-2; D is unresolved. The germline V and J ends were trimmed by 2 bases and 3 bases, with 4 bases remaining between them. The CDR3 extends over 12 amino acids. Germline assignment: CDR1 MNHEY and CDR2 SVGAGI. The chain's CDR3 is CASSYDDYGYTF. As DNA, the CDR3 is TGTGCCAGCAGTTACGATGACTATGGCTACACCTTC.

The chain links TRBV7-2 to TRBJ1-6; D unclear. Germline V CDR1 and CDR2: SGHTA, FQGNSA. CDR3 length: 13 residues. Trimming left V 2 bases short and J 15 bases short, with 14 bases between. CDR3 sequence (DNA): TGTGCCAGCAGCTTAATCATACTTGAGGGCCTCCACTTT. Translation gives CASSLIILEGLHF.